The 12 T cell receptor beta chains below all came from one sample that was sequenced in a study of PD-1 blockade in classical Hodgkin lymphoma. Here immunoSEQ multiplex PCR was the method, and the copy in TCRdb shows in-frame clones only, minus some. The data contain around 21,000 clones, more than 75% of them singletons. The time point denotes: cycle 4 day 1 (C4D1), after 5 to 7 weeks of nivolumab. All trial patients relapsed after autologous stem cell transplantation. The input for sequencing was peripheral blood mononuclear cells (PBMCs), taken before the fourth cycle of nivolumab. These receptors came from a human donor with classical Hodgkin lymphoma.

The gene calls are TRBV7-2 and TRBJ2-5; unclear D gene. Judging by the DNA end, TRBJ2-7 fits better; the J call may be wrong. From germline, CDR1 is SGHTA and CDR2 FQGNSA. The CDR3 sequence is 15 residues long. DNA of the CDR3: TGTGCCAGCAGCTTAGCTCCGGGTCACACCTACGAGCAGTACTTC. It encodes CASSLAPGHTYEQYF.

This clone is categorized as large. The genes are TRBV5-6 and TRBJ1-5, with D maybe TRBD1 (6 bases). Trimming took off 2 bases at V and 5 bases at J, with 14 bases between the two ends. Germline lookup yields CDR1 SGHDT and CDR2 YYEEEE. CDR3 length: 15 amino acids. The CDR3 loop is CASSFGQGTHQPQHF. The CDR3 region has the DNA TGTGCCAGCAGCTTTGGCCAGGGGACACATCAGCCCCAGCATTTT.

This clone was picked up a small number of times. J is TRBJ2-2 and V is TRBV6-6, with D perhaps TRBD1 (6 bases). Trimming stripped 0 bases from V and 5 bases from J, with 13 bases between. Germline loops: CDR1 MNHNY, CDR2 SVGAGI (reference sequence). The CDR3 totals 16 residues. CDR3 bases: TGTGCCAGCAGTTACTCAGGGGGAACTGCAACCGGGGAGCTGTTTTTT. Protein product: CASSYSGGTATGELFF.

The J gene is TRBJ1-1, the V gene TRBV19; maybe TRBD1 (5 bases). Germline values: CDR1 LNHDA, CDR2 SQIVND (reference sequence). Trimming cost V 3 bases and J 3 bases, with 11 bases left between them. The CDR3 loop spans 14 amino acids. The CDR3 reads CASSILSGDTEAFF. The CDR3 DNA is TGTGCCAGTAGTATTCTTTCGGGGGACACTGAAGCTTTCTTT.

The J gene is TRBJ1-5, the V gene TRBV5-1, with D possibly TRBD1 on 5 matching bases. Germline V gene sequence: CDR1 SGHRS, CDR2 YFSETQ. Trimming removed 4 bases at V and 0 bases at J, with 11 bases between. The length of the CDR3 is 15 residues. The CDR3 DNA sequence: TGCGCCAGCAGCGTGGGGGAACCTAGCAATCAGCCCCAGCATTTT. As protein: CASSVGEPSNQPQHF.

The CDR3 loop is CASSVPGRASEQYF. The CDR3 bases are TGTGCCAGCAGTGTCCCCGGGAGGGCCTCCGAGCAGTACTTC. The chain recombines TRBV6-5 with TRBJ2-7; 8 nucleotides agree with TRBD2. V lost 5 bases to trimming and J lost 6 bases; unmatched junction nucleotides: 9. Per germline, CDR1 MNHEY and CDR2 SVGAGI. The CDR3 extends over 14 amino acids.

This chain links TRBV5-6 with TRBJ1-1; D gene uncertain. CDR3 length: 14 residues. V lost 2 bases to trimming and J lost 1 base, with 9 bases between them. Germline V gives CDR1 SGHDT, CDR2 YYEEEE. The DNA of the CDR3 is TGTGCCAGCAGCTTAGTAGCATCGAACACTGAAGCTTTCTTT. Amino acid sequence: CASSLVASNTEAFF.

This clone was observed a single time. The chain is built from TRBV19 and TRBJ1-2, with a weak D call TRBD1 (5 bases). The V end was cut by 4 bases, the J end by 8 bases, with 17 bases between. The germline V gene has CDR1 LNHDA and CDR2 SQIVND (reference sequence). CDR3 size: 14 residues. The CDR3 spells CASSTLDQGGGYTF. The CDR3 DNA reads TGTGCCAGTAGTACTCTCGATCAGGGCGGAGGCTACACCTTC.

The chain carries TRBV10-3 and TRBJ2-3; 7 bases line up with TRBD2. The CDR3 covers 16 residues. Trimming cost V 3 bases and J 0 bases; bases outside gene matches: 6. Germline CDR1 and CDR2: ENHRY and SYGVKD. CDR3 nucleotides: TGTGCCATCAGTGATCTAATGGGAGGGAGCACAGATACGCAGTATTTT. It is translated as CAISDLMGGSTDTQYF.

This clone turned up a few times. V and J are TRBV6-6 and TRBJ2-7; 10 positions agree with TRBD1. Trimming cost V 10 bases and J 0 bases; bases outside gene matches: 3. CDR1 is MNHNY, CDR2 SVGAGI, per germline (reference sequence). The CDR3 consists of 13 residues. The CDR3 here is CATGQGSSYEQYV. The CDR3 DNA follows: TGTGCCACGGGACAGGGGTCCTCCTACGAGCAGTACGTC.

The CDR3 bases are TGTGCCAGCAGTTCCCGGGACGGACAATACAATGAGCAGTTCTTC. Protein: CASSSRDGQYNEQFF. The V call is TRBV6-1, the J call TRBJ2-1; D assignment may be TRBD1 or TRBD2 (5 bases each). In germline, CDR1 is MNHNS, CDR2 SASEGT. The CDR3 is 15 residues long. Trimming took 5 bases from V and 4 from J, leaving 15 bases between them.

The chain joins TRBV4-1 to TRBJ2-7; D uncertain. The CDR3 runs to 16 residues. Looked up from germline, CDR1 is MGHRA and CDR2 is YSYEKL. Trimming took 4 bases from V and 3 from J, leaving 19 bases between them. CDR3 sequence: CASSPPGGPPIYEQYF. The CDR3 DNA is TGCGCCAGCAGCCCCCCGGGTGGGCCGCCGATCTACGAGCAGTACTTC.